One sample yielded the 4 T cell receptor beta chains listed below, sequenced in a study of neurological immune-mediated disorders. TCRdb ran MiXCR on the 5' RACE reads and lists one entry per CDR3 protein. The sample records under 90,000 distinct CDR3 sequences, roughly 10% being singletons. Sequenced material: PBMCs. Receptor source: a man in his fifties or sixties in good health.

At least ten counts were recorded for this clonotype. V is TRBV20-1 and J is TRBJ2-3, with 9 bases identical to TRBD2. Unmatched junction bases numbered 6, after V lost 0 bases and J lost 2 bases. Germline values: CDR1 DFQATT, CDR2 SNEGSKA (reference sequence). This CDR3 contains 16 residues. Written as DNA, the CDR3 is TGCAGTGCTAGAGATCGGGTAGCGGGGGACACAGATACGCAGTATTTT. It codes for CSARDRVAGDTDTQYF.

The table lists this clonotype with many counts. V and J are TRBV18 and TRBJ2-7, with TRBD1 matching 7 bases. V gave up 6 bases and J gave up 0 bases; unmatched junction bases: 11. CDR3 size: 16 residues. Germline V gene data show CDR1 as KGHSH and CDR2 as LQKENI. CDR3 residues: CASSSWGQLNSYEQYF. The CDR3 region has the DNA TGTGCCAGCTCCTCTTGGGGACAGTTGAACTCCTACGAGCAGTACTTC.

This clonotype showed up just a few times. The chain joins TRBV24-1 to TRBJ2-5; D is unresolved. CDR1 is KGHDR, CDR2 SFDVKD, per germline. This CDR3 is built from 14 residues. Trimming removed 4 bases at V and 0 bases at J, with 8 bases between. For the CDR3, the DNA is TGTGCCACCAGTGACCCGATGTACCAAGAGACCCAGTACTTC. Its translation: CATSDPMYQETQYF.

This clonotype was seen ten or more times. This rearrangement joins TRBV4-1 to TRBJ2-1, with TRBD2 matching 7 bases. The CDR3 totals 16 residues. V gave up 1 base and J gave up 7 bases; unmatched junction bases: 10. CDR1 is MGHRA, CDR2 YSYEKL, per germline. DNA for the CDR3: TGCGCCAGCAGCCAAGGGTCCGGACTAGTGGAAAATGAGCAGTTCTTC. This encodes CASSQGSGLVENEQFF.